This TCR beta chain emerged from a study of blood T cell repertoires in COVID-19. Study-level information: There were acute and convalescent COVID-19 samples, and they came from the United States, Italy and Spain. The cDNA or gDNA used as material had been derived from T cells, B-cell-depleted T cells, or PBMCs.

This clone was seen a handful of times. The CDR3 extends over 14 amino acids. CDR1 is LGHNA and CDR2 is YSLEER in the germline V gene. V lost 2 bases to trimming and J lost 0 bases, with 7 bases between them. Measured with immunoSEQ multiplex PCR; TCRdb has only the in-frame clones, and not every one. The sample records 35,000 to 45,000 clones, nearly 80% being singletons. Sequencing was performed on peripheral blood. This clonotype originated in a man between 70 and 80 years old with acute or convalescent COVID-19. The rearrangement links TRBV4-3 to TRBJ1-2; possibly TRBD1 for D (5 bases). This chain's CDR3 is CASSQLTANYGYTF. CDR3 coding DNA: TGCGCCAGCAGCCAATTGACAGCTAACTATGGCTACACCTTC.